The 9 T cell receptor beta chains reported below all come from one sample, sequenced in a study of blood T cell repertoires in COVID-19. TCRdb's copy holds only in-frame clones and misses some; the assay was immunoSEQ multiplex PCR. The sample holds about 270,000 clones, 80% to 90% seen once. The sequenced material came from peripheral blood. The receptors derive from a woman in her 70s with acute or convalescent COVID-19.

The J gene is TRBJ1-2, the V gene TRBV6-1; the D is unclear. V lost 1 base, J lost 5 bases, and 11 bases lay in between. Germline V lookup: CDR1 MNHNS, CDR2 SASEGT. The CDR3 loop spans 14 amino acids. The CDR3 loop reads CASSEVGVTYGYTF. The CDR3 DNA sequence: TGTGCCAGCAGTGAAGTCGGAGTTACTTATGGCTACACCTTC.

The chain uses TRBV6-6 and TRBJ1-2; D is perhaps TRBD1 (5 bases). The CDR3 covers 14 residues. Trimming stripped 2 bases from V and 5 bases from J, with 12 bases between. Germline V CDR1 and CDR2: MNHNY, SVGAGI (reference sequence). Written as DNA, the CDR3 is TGTGCCAGCAGTTACACCACAGGTGTATATGGCTACACCTTC. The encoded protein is CASSYTTGVYGYTF.

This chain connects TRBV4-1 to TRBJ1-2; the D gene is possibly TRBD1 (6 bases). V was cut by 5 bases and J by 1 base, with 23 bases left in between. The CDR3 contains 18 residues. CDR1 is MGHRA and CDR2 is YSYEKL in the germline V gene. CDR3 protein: CASSEAAGGRFFNYGYTF. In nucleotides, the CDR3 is TGCGCCAGCAGCGAAGCGGCGGGGGGCCGATTCTTTAACTATGGCTACACCTTC.

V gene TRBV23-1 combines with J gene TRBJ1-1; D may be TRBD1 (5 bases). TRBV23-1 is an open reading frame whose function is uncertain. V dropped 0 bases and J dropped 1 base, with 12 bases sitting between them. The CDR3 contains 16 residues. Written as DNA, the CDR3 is TGCGCCAGCAGTCAATCAGTCCCAGGGAAGAACACTGAAGCTTTCTTT. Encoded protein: CASSQSVPGKNTEAFF.

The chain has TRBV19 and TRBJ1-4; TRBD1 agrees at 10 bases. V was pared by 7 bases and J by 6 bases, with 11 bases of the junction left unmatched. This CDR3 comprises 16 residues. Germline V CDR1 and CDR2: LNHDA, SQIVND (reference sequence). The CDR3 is CASKPLPGTGDEKLFF. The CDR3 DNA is TGTGCCAGTAAGCCTCTCCCCGGGACAGGGGATGAAAAACTGTTTTTT.

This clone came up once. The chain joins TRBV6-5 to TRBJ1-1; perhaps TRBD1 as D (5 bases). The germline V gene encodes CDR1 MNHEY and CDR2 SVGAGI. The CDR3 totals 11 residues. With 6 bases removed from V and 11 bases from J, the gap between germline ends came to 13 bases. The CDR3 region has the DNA TGTGCCAGCAGGGAGCAGGGTTGGGCTTTCTTT. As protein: CASREQGWAFF.

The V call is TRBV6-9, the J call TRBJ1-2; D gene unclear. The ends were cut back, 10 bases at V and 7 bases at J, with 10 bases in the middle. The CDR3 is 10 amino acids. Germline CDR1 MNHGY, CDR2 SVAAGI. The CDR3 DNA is TGTGCCACAATCGAGGGTGGCTACACCTTC. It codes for CATIEGGYTF.

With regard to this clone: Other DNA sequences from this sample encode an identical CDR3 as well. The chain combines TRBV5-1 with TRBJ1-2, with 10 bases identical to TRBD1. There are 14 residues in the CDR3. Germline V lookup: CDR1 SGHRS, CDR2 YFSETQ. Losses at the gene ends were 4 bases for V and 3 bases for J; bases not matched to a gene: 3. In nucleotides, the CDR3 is TGCGCCAGCAGCCCGACAGGGGGCGACTATGGCTACACCTTC. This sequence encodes CASSPTGGDYGYTF.

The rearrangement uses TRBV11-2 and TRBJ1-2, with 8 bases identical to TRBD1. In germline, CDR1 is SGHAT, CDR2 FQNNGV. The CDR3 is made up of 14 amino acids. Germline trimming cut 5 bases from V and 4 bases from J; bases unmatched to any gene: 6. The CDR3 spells CASSLQGAGYGYTF. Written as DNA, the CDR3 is TGTGCCAGCAGCCTTCAGGGGGCGGGCTATGGCTACACCTTC.